These 18 T cell receptor beta chains originate from one sample sequenced in a study of shared T cell receptors in the human thymus. Clones were read by immunoSEQ multiplex PCR, and TCRdb kept only the in-frame ones, dropping some. The sample has 450,000 to 650,000 clones, roughly 74% seen once. This sample was shared with a second study, whose subject was human thymus T cells.

Sequencing was performed on thymocytes. The receptors were gathered from a boy under three years old with a congenital heart defect.

This clone was counted only a few times. The genes are TRBV6-4 and TRBJ1-5; maybe TRBD1 (5 bases). The CDR3 covers 16 residues. V shed 0 bases and J shed 2 bases, with 11 bases lying between them. CDR1 and CDR2 (germline): MRHNA, SNTAGT. The CDR3, as DNA: TGTGCCAGCAGTGACTCCGCGGGGGGGTGCAATCAGCCCCAGCATTTT. Translating gives CASSDSAGGCNQPQHF.

This clone was recorded a few times. The chain combines TRBV28 with TRBJ2-3; a possible D gene is TRBD1 (6 bases). The germline V and J ends were trimmed by 10 bases and 2 bases, with 28 bases remaining between them. The CDR3 is 18 amino acids. Germline assignment: CDR1 MDHEN and CDR2 SYDVKM. The CDR3 DNA reads as TGTGCCACCACATACCGGGACACTGAAAATCACACCACAGATACGCAGTATTTT. This sequence encodes CATTYRDTENHTTDTQYF.

This sequence joins TRBV6-1 and TRBJ1-1; no firm D call. The germline gives CDR1 MNHNS, CDR2 SASEGT. CDR3 length equals 15 residues. The ends were cut back, 3 bases at V and 0 bases at J, with 11 bases in the middle. CDR3 bases: TGTGCCAGCAGTGATTCGACAAGGTTGAACACTGAAGCTTTCTTT. This sequence encodes CASSDSTRLNTEAFF.

The V gene is TRBV4-2, the J gene TRBJ2-7, with a possible D match to TRBD2 (7 bases). The V and J ends lost 1 base and 0 bases respectively, with 19 bases between them. This CDR3 region has 18 residues. Germline loops: CDR1 LGHNA, CDR2 YNFKEQ. CDR3 region: CASSQGGGSAGASYEQYF. The DNA of the CDR3 is TGTGCCAGCAGCCAAGGGGGGGGCTCGGCAGGAGCCTCCTACGAGCAGTACTTC.

The chain joins TRBV5-1 to TRBJ2-7; 12 positions agree with TRBD2. The CDR3 sequence is 15 residues long. V shed 2 bases, J shed 2 bases, and the junction held 2 bases outside the gene matches. The germline V gene encodes CDR1 SGHRS and CDR2 YFSETQ. The CDR3 loop is CASSFRTSGTYEQYF. The CDR3, as DNA: TGCGCCAGCAGCTTCCGGACTAGCGGGACCTACGAGCAGTACTTC.

The rearrangement links TRBV5-4 to TRBJ2-2; D possibly corresponds to TRBD1 (6 bases). Trimming took 4 bases from V and 3 from J, leaving 10 bases between them. This CDR3 spans 14 amino acids. Germline V gene sequence: CDR1 SGHNT, CDR2 YYREEE (reference sequence). Here the CDR3 reads CASSNPGDTGELFF. The DNA for the CDR3 is TGTGCCAGCAGCAATCCAGGGGACACCGGGGAGCTGTTTTTT.

The chain's CDR3 is CASSRRGLAGGETQYF. The DNA for the CDR3 is TGTGCCAGCAGCAGAAGGGGACTAGCGGGAGGGGAGACCCAGTACTTC. The gene calls are TRBV11-2 and TRBJ2-5; TRBD2 agrees at 16 bases. The junction had 5 bases not matched to a gene; V was cut back by 5 bases and J by 5 bases. The CDR3 has 16 amino acids. The germline CDR1 and CDR2 sequences are SGHAT and FQNNGV.

This chain connects TRBV5-6 to TRBJ2-3; D uncertain. Germline V gene sequence: CDR1 SGHDT, CDR2 YYEEEE. The CDR3 is made up of 13 amino acids. The ends were cut back, 4 bases at V and 2 bases at J, with 8 bases in the middle. Here the CDR3 reads CASSPRFTDTQYF. CDR3 in DNA: TGTGCCAGCAGCCCTCGTTTCACAGATACGCAGTATTTT.

This chain uses TRBV20-1 with TRBJ1-2; D is uncertain. CDR3 length: 11 amino acids. V was cut by 0 bases and J by 5 bases, with 4 bases left in between. The germline gives CDR1 DFQATT, CDR2 SNEGSKA (reference sequence). CDR3 in DNA: TGCAGTGCTAGAGACCCGTATGGCTACACCTTC. It encodes CSARDPYGYTF.

The CDR3 coding sequence is TGTGCCAGCAGCCCTGGAGGCAGTGGCTACGAGCAGTACTTC. Translating gives CASSPGGSGYEQYF. This chain connects TRBV6-5 to TRBJ2-7; perhaps TRBD2 as D (5 bases). This CDR3 region has 14 residues. From germline, CDR1 is MNHEY and CDR2 SVGAGI. V lost 6 bases, J lost 3 bases, and 15 bases lay in between.

The chain employs TRBV14 and TRBJ2-5, with 7 bases aligning to TRBD2. Germline trimming cut 0 bases from V and 5 bases from J; bases unmatched to any gene: 6. The CDR3 contains 15 residues. The germline V gene encodes CDR1 SGHDN and CDR2 FVKESK. For the CDR3, the DNA is TGTGCCAGCAGCCAAGATAGACTAGCAGCGGAGACCCAGTACTTC. Translation: CASSQDRLAAETQYF.

Comments on this clone: The junction and the germline gene differ at one end; a read error may be behind it. The V gene is TRBV7-7, the J gene TRBJ1-2, with D uncertain. The CDR3 is made up of 14 amino acids. CDR1 is SSHAT, CDR2 FNYEAQ, per germline (reference sequence). CDR3 sequence (DNA): TGTGCTAGCAGCCAACCCCCTCACACGTATGGCTACACCTTC. The encoded protein is CASSQPPHTYGYTF. The full variable domain, completed using reference TRBV7-7 and TRBJ1-2, is GAGVSQSPRYKVTKRGQDVTLRCDPISSHATLYWYQQALGQGPEFLTYFNYEAQPDKSGLPSDRFSAERPEGSISTLTIQRTEQRDSAMYRCASSQPPHTYGYTFGSGTRLTVV.

The chain links TRBV7-6 to TRBJ1-5, with D unclear. Germline-derived CDR1 and CDR2 are SGHVS and FNYEAQ. V dropped 5 bases and J dropped 0 bases, with 14 bases sitting between them. The CDR3 is made up of 16 amino acids. The CDR3 DNA sequence: TGTGCCAGCAGCCCCGGCGGCCGATATAGCAATCAGCCCCAGCATTTT. Encoded protein: CASSPGGRYSNQPQHF. Drawing the rest from reference TRBV7-6 and TRBJ1-5, the complete variable domain is GAGVSQSPRYKVTKRGQDVALRCDPISGHVSLYWYRQALGQGPEFLTYFNYEAQQDKSGLPNDRFSAERPEGSISTLTIQRTEQRDSAMYRCASSPGGRYSNQPQHFGDGTRLSIL.

This rearrangement joins TRBV4-3 to TRBJ2-1, with 7 nucleotides matching TRBD2. The trim removed 2 bases at V and 5 bases at J, leaving 12 bases unmatched. Germline assignment: CDR1 LGHNA and CDR2 YSLEER. The CDR3 loop spans 17 amino acids. The CDR3 region has the DNA TGCGCCAGCAGCCAATGGGCCGGGACTACACCGCACAATGAGCAGTTCTTC. Amino acid sequence: CASSQWAGTTPHNEQFF.

The chain combines TRBV14 with TRBJ2-7; 8 bases map to TRBD2. Germline assignment: CDR1 SGHDN and CDR2 FVKESK. V lost 4 bases and J lost 6; bases outside the gene matches: 5. CDR3 length equals 13 residues. Here the CDR3 DNA reads TGTGCCAGCAGCCTGGTAAGCGGGAGCGAGCAGTACTTC. This codes for CASSLVSGSEQYF.

This chain uses TRBV28 with TRBJ2-4; 10 bases agree with TRBD1. The germline CDR1 and CDR2 sequences are MDHEN and SYDVKM. The CDR3 is made up of 16 amino acids. V gave up 5 bases and J gave up 2 bases; unmatched junction bases: 6. CDR3 region: CASSRKDRGSKNIQYF. The CDR3 coding sequence is TGTGCCAGCAGTCGAAAGGACAGGGGGTCCAAAAACATTCAGTACTTC.

This sequence joins TRBV6-5 and TRBJ2-7; a possible D gene is TRBD1 (6 bases). With 6 bases removed from V and 2 bases from J, the gap between germline ends came to 14 bases. CDR3 length: 14 residues. Germline V CDR1 and CDR2: MNHEY, SVGAGI. CDR3 DNA: TGTGCCAGCAGACTGCAGGGGTCCGCCTACGAGCAGTACTTC. Translating it yields CASRLQGSAYEQYF.

The chain couples TRBV30 to TRBJ2-4; TRBD1 matches at 8 bases. The V and J ends lost 3 bases and 0 bases, in that order; junction bases with no gene match: 7. Per germline, CDR1 GTSNPN and CDR2 SVGIG (reference sequence). The CDR3 is made up of 16 amino acids. The CDR3 region has the DNA TGTGCCTGGAGATTGACAGGGGTCGGAGCCAAAAACATTCAGTACTTC. This codes for CAWRLTGVGAKNIQYF.